A single sample is the source of the 23 T cell receptor beta chains below, sequenced in a study of blood T cell repertoires in COVID-19 (dated by TCRdb to 2020 to 2021). The receptor library was made with the immunoSEQ multiplex PCR assay. What TCRdb holds here is the immuneACCESS table cut down to in-frame rearrangements. Part of the clones is not present; checked against another copy, under half of the missing clones reflect an unresolved V gene, and the others are unexplained. This sample lists 300,000 to 400,000 clones; over 80% were detected once. The biggest ten clones account for about 4.7% of the sample. The sample taken for sequencing was PBMCs or T cells enriched from blood (not recorded which). The receptors were gathered from a young man who had recovered from COVID-19.

CDR3 in amino acids: CASGLAGVANTIYF. Here the CDR3 DNA reads TGTGCTAGTGGTTTGGCAGGGGTGGCAAACACCATATATTTT. V gene TRBV12-5 combines with J gene TRBJ1-3, with D possibly matching TRBD1 (6 bases). The CDR3 covers 14 residues. The germline CDR1 and CDR2 sequences are LGHNT and FRNRAP. Trimming pared 1 base from V and 6 bases from J, leaving 10 bases between.

J is TRBJ1-6 and V is TRBV19, with 8 bases identical to TRBD1. The CDR3 is 14 residues long. Trimming took 9 bases from V and 7 from J; bases not matched to a gene: 8. Germline CDR1 is LNHDA and CDR2 is SQIVND (reference sequence). The CDR3 bases are TGTGCCAGCGCGGACAGGGATGTCAATTCACCCCTCCACTTT. Protein sequence: CASADRDVNSPLHF. The whole variable domain, filled in from reference TRBV19 and TRBJ1-6, reads DGGITQSPKYLFRKEGQNVTLSCEQNLNHDAMYWYRQDPGQGLRLIYYSQIVNDFQKGDIAEGYSVSREKKESFPLTVTSAQKNPTAFYLCASADRDVNSPLHFGNGTRLTVT.

The chain joins TRBV7-2 to TRBJ2-3; the match to TRBD2 covers 10 bases. After removal of 5 bases from V and 7 bases from J, the junction contained 21 bases not matched to a gene. From germline, CDR1 is SGHTA and CDR2 FQGNSA. This CDR3 region has 19 residues. CDR3 sequence (DNA): TGTGCCAGCAGCCCCGAAGATTTTAGATTGAGCGGGGGGGCCTATACGCAGTATTTT. It yields the protein CASSPEDFRLSGGAYTQYF.

This rearrangement joins TRBV28 to TRBJ2-1; a weak D match, TRBD2 (5 bases). Deletions cut 7 bases from V and 16 bases from J, with 20 bases between. This CDR3 is built from 12 residues. The germline V gene encodes CDR1 MDHEN and CDR2 SYDVKM. This CDR3 reads CASNTPLGPGFF. The CDR3 nucleotides read TGTGCCAGCAACACCCCTCTGGGCCCGGGATTCTTC.

This chain links TRBV13 with TRBJ1-6, with 8 bases aligning to TRBD1. Germline CDR1 and CDR2: PRHDT and FYEKMQ (reference sequence). J lost 0 bases, V lost 4 bases, and 8 bases had no gene match. The CDR3 consists of 18 residues. The CDR3 sequence: CASSSWTGKSSYNSPLHF. The CDR3 nucleotides read TGTGCCAGCAGCTCCTGGACAGGGAAGAGCTCCTATAATTCACCCCTCCACTTT.

This chain links TRBV18 with TRBJ1-1; TRBD1 aligns across 8 bases. The trim removed 2 bases at V and 5 bases at J, leaving 4 bases unmatched. Germline V gives CDR1 KGHSH, CDR2 LQKENI. The CDR3 covers 14 residues. The CDR3 DNA reads TGTGCCAGCTCACCAGCCGGGACAGGAACTGAAGCTTTCTTT. Translating it yields CASSPAGTGTEAFF.

The rearrangement joins TRBV7-8 to TRBJ1-1; 7 bases align to TRBD1. V was clipped by 5 bases and J by 0 bases; unmatched bases: 3. The CDR3 loop spans 14 amino acids. The germline V gene encodes CDR1 SGHVS and CDR2 FQNEAQ. DNA for the CDR3: TGTGCCAGCAGCCCGGACAGGTTGAACACTGAAGCTTTCTTT. This codes for CASSPDRLNTEAFF.

The chain joins TRBV19 to TRBJ1-1; D is unresolved. The CDR3 contains 16 residues. The germline V gene has CDR1 LNHDA and CDR2 SQIVND (reference sequence). Between the trimmed V and J ends, which lost 3 bases and 7 bases, there was a span of 21 bases. Here the CDR3 DNA reads TGTGCCAGTAGTATGGCTTTCGGCGGGAATAGGATTGAAGCTTTCTTT. Translated: CASSMAFGGNRIEAFF.

The CDR3 is CAIRSAGPTNPTYGYTF. The CDR3 bases are TGTGCCATCAGGTCGGCAGGTCCTACAAATCCGACCTATGGCTACACCTTC. This chain uses TRBV10-3 with TRBJ1-2; D is ambiguous. Germline V gene data show CDR1 as ENHRY and CDR2 as SYGVKD. The CDR3 covers 17 residues. Trimming removed 6 bases at V and 4 bases at J, with 24 bases between.

The gene calls are TRBV4-1 and TRBJ1-5; D is unclear. The CDR3 is 16 amino acids. Per the germline V gene, CDR1 is MGHRA and CDR2 is YSYEKL. V shed 0 bases and J shed 6 bases, with 15 bases lying between them. CDR3 nucleotides: TGCGCCAGCAGCCAAGATTCCCTACAGTTCGGTCAGCCCCAGCATTTT. Its protein product is CASSQDSLQFGQPQHF.

This chain links TRBV13 with TRBJ1-2, with D unclear. Trimming left V 5 bases short and J 0 bases short, with 16 bases between. CDR1 PRHDT and CDR2 FYEKMQ come from the germline V gene (reference sequence). The CDR3 has 16 amino acids. In DNA, the CDR3 is TGTGCCAGCAGCCTCTCAGTGCCAGTGTCTAACTATGGCTACACCTTC. Translation: CASSLSVPVSNYGYTF.

V gene TRBV7-9 combines with J gene TRBJ1-6; D might be TRBD1 (5 bases). CDR3 size: 16 residues. Germline V gene lookup returns CDR1 SEHNR and CDR2 FQNEAQ (reference sequence). Trimming cost V 6 bases and J 5 bases, with 17 bases left between them. DNA for the CDR3: TGTGCCAGCAGTCCCGTGGGGGGGGGAAATAATTCACCCCTCCACTTT. Protein sequence: CASSPVGGGNNSPLHF.

V usage is TRBV23-1 and J usage is TRBJ2-1; 7 positions match TRBD2. TRBV23-1 is an ORF, and what it does is uncertain. The CDR3 is 18 amino acids. Trimming took 3 bases from V and 2 from J; bases not matched to a gene: 13. The CDR3 region is CASSHVGGDGRTYNEQFF. In DNA, the CDR3 is TGCGCCAGCAGTCATGTGGGAGGGGATGGTCGGACCTACAATGAGCAGTTCTTC.

The chain carries TRBV4-2 and TRBJ1-6; D perhaps matches TRBD1 (5 bases). CDR1 and CDR2 (germline): LGHNA, YNFKEQ. The CDR3 totals 13 residues. V lost 5 bases and J lost 10, with 12 bases in between. CDR3 sequence reads: CASSAGGRSPLHF. CDR3 sequence (DNA): TGTGCCAGCAGCGCCGGGGGGAGGTCACCCCTCCACTTT.

The chain uses TRBV7-2 and TRBJ2-3, with 9 positions matching TRBD2. The trim removed 2 bases at V and 2 bases at J, leaving 5 bases unmatched. CDR1 is SGHTA and CDR2 is FQGNSA in the germline V gene. This CDR3 region has 16 residues. Here the CDR3 DNA reads TGTGCCAGCAGCTTAAGGGCGGGGGGGATCACAGATACGCAGTATTTT. This translates into CASSLRAGGITDTQYF.

The chain combines TRBV7-8 with TRBJ1-2; 8 bases line up with TRBD1. Germline CDR1 SGHVS, CDR2 FQNEAQ. The V gene end was trimmed by 0 bases and the J gene end by 8 bases; junction bases not matched to a gene: 14. CDR3 length equals 17 residues. The CDR3 DNA sequence: TGTGCCAGCAGCTTAGCGCTCGGTACAGGGGGATCTCGGGGCTACACCTTC. Its protein is CASSLALGTGGSRGYTF.

J is TRBJ1-6 and V is TRBV11-2; unclear D gene. V was clipped by 5 bases and J by 9 bases, with 11 bases between them. The CDR3 loop spans 13 amino acids. Germline values: CDR1 SGHAT, CDR2 FQNNGV. Here the CDR3 DNA reads TGTGCCAGCAGCGGGAGCAGTATTTCACCCCTCCACTTT. Protein product: CASSGSSISPLHF.

This sequence joins TRBV5-1 and TRBJ2-5, with a possible D match to TRBD2 (7 bases). From germline, CDR1 is SGHRS and CDR2 YFSETQ. The CDR3 consists of 15 residues. Trimming shortened V by 4 bases and J by 5 bases, and 18 bases separated the two germline ends. This CDR3 reads CASSPGASGVETQYF. In DNA form, the CDR3 reads TGCGCCAGCAGCCCGGGGGCCAGCGGGGTCGAGACCCAGTACTTC.

The V call is TRBV28, the J call TRBJ1-5; D remains unclear. This CDR3 region has 16 residues. V was pared by 3 bases and J by 3 bases, with 15 bases between. Germline values: CDR1 MDHEN, CDR2 SYDVKM. The DNA for the CDR3 is TGTGCCAGCAGTTTCCATAGATCCGATTTCAATCAGCCCCAGCATTTT. Translating it yields CASSFHRSDFNQPQHF.

The genes are TRBV7-8 and TRBJ2-3; 11 bases align to TRBD2. The CDR3 length is 16 residues. Germline-derived CDR1 and CDR2 are SGHVS and FQNEAQ. With 3 bases clipped from V and 5 bases from J, the junction kept 7 bases outside the gene matches. CDR3 sequence reads: CASSFPRLAGKDTQYF. The CDR3 nucleotides are TGTGCCAGCAGCTTCCCACGACTAGCGGGGAAAGATACGCAGTATTTT.

The chain carries TRBV10-1 and TRBJ2-2, with TRBD1 matching 8 bases. CDR3 length: 16 amino acids. J lost 1 base, V lost 1 base, and 2 bases had no gene match. Germline-derived CDR1 and CDR2 are WNHNN and SYGVQD (reference sequence). The CDR3 region has the DNA TGCGCCAGCAGTGAGTTTGGGACAGGGAACACCGGGGAGCTGTTTTTT. Encoded protein: CASSEFGTGNTGELFF.

As DNA, the CDR3 is TGTGCCAGCAGTCCCCCCGGGGAACCCTCCTACGAGCAGTACTTC. Translating it yields CASSPPGEPSYEQYF. The genes are TRBV28 and TRBJ2-7, with a possible D match to TRBD2 (5 bases). V shed 5 bases and J shed 0 bases, with 14 bases lying between them. There are 15 residues in the CDR3. The germline gives CDR1 MDHEN, CDR2 SYDVKM.

The CDR3 spells CASSHKTESYYGYTF. In DNA, the CDR3 is TGTGCCAGCAGTCATAAGACAGAGTCCTACTATGGCTACACCTTC. The chain couples TRBV7-9 to TRBJ1-2; perhaps TRBD1 as D (5 bases). CDR1 is SEHNR, CDR2 FQNEAQ, per germline (reference sequence). This CDR3 region has 15 residues. V shed 6 bases and J shed 3 bases, with 17 bases lying between them.